The T cell receptor beta chain under discussion was sequenced for a study of shared clonotypes between healthy human individuals. Study-wide results and limits: Few donors restricted represented genetic and exposure-history diversity. At large depth, rarefaction still showed sorted-subset sequencing to be incomplete.

The assay used deep level. Only in-frame clones appear in the TCRdb table, and some are missing; sequencing was by immunoSEQ multiplex PCR. The sample holds approximately 530,000 clones, 90% to 96% seen once. Donors included only healthy HIV-negative adults lacking recent acute infections or vaccinations. The CDR3 extends over 11 amino acids. Germline assignment: CDR1 SGHRS and CDR2 YFSETQ. V lost 4 bases and J 5 bases, leaving 7 bases between the germline ends. For this clone: Its antigen is unidentified.

The TCR sequence derives from a young woman in good health. The gene calls are TRBV5-1 and TRBJ2-7; no clear D gene. Sequencing was done on a sample of naive CD4+ T cells sorted from blood. The subset is: CD45RA+ positively selected. This CDR3 reads CASSMENEQYF. For the CDR3, the DNA is TGCGCCAGCAGCATGGAAAACGAGCAGTACTTC. The complete variable domain, with remaining parts taken from reference TRBV5-1 and TRBJ2-7, reads KAGVTQTPRYLIKTRGQQVTLSCSPISGHRSVSWYQQTPGQGLQFLFEYFSETQRNKGNFPGRFSGRQFSNSRSEMNVSTLELGDSALYLCASSMENEQYFGPGTRLTVT.